This is a list of T cell receptor beta chains from one sample in a study of cytomegalovirus exposure and HLA in healthy donors. Repertoires were generated with immunoSEQ multiplex PCR, while TCRdb's copy carries only in-frame clones and drops some. Of 90,000 to 140,000 clones listed, about 80% are singletons. The sample consisted of PBMCs. These receptors originate from a young man in good health and CMV-seronegative. CDR3s include the opening cysteine and the closing phenylalanine or tryptophan. The D gene is left open where the match is weak. Expanded clones are given a class, and other clones once, few, many or no size at all.

>once|TRBV11-2|TRBD2|TRBJ2-1
CASSLLDGLAGGSNEQFF
TGTGCCAGCAGCTTACTCGATGGTCTAGCGGGAGGTAGCAATGAGCAGTTCTTC
>.|TRBV7-7|.|TRBJ2-5
CASSLAGYDETQYF
TGTGCCAGCAGCTTGGCAGGGTATGACGAGACCCAGTACTTC
>.|TRBV7-2|.|TRBJ2-5
CASSHRVGLAQETQYF
TGTGCCAGCAGCCACAGGGTGGGGTTGGCCCAAGAGACCCAGTACTTC
>.|TRBV4-2|.|TRBJ2-5
CASSQGTEGTQYF
TGTGCCAGCAGCCAGGGTACGGAGGGGACCCAGTACTTC
>.|TRBV4-3|TRBD1|TRBJ1-3
CASSQRLVAGGISGNTIYF
TGCGCCAGCAGCCAGCGGCTCGTGGCAGGGGGAATATCTGGAAACACCATATATTTT
>.|TRBV5-4|.|TRBJ1-4
CASSLMGQPNEKLFF
TGTGCCAGCAGCTTAATGGGGCAGCCTAATGAAAAACTGTTTTTT
>.|TRBV4-1|.|TRBJ2-7
CASSGRNSYEQYF
TGCGCCAGCAGCGGCAGGAACTCCTACGAGCAGTACTTC
>.|TRBV18|.|TRBJ2-7
CASSPGQSSYEQYF
TGTGCCAGCTCACCCGGACAGAGCTCCTACGAGCAGTACTTC
>.|TRBV5-1|.|TRBJ1-1
CASSLVLGRMNTEAFF
TGCGCCAGCAGCTTGGTTCTGGGCCGGATGAACACTGAAGCTTTCTTT
>.|TRBV18|TRBD2|TRBJ2-1
CASSPPGLANNEQFF
TGTGCCAGCTCACCACCGGGACTAGCAAACAATGAGCAGTTCTTC
>.|TRBV5-1|.|TRBJ2-7
CASSAGPQGEQYF
TGCGCCAGCAGCGCCGGGCCTCAGGGCGAGCAGTACTTC
>.|TRBV28|.|TRBJ1-2
CASSLFTAGGYTF
TGTGCCAGCAGTTTATTCACGGCGGGTGGCTACACCTTC
>.|TRBV28|TRBD1|TRBJ1-1
CASRPGQGSTEAFF
TGTGCCAGCAGACCGGGACAGGGAAGCACTGAAGCTTTCTTT
>.|TRBV6-5|.|TRBJ2-7
CASSPLASSYEQYF
TGTGCCAGCAGTCCCCTAGCGTCCTCCTACGAGCAGTACTTC
>few|TRBV6-6|TRBD2|TRBJ2-7
CASSYAQPRGAYEQYF
TGTGCCAGCAGTTACGCCCAGCCGCGGGGGGCCTACGAGCAGTACTTC
>few|TRBV10-3|TRBD2|TRBJ2-1
CAIQGLADNEQFF
TGTGCCATACAAGGACTAGCGGACAATGAGCAGTTCTTC
>once|TRBV7-2|.|TRBJ1-1
CASSQQSYTEAFF
TGTGCCAGCAGCCAACAGTCCTACACTGAAGCTTTCTTT
>.|TRBV9|.|TRBJ2-3
CASSVGAGDTDTQYF
TGTGCCAGCAGCGTGGGGGCGGGAGACACAGATACGCAGTATTTT
>.|TRBV2|.|TRBJ1-2
CASSEAGGAYTF
TGTGCCAGCAGTGAAGCCGGAGGGGCCTACACCTTC
>.|TRBV6-5|.|TRBJ1-3
CASSFLPTGSGNTIYF
TGTGCCAGCAGTTTCCTCCCCACAGGGTCTGGAAACACCATATATTTT
>.|TRBV7-2|.|TRBJ2-7
CASSSPPAYEQYF
TGTGCCAGCAGCTCACCACCGGCCTACGAGCAGTACTTC
>.|TRBV30|.|TRBJ2-2
CAWRQREAGELFF
TGTGCCTGGAGGCAGCGTGAAGCCGGGGAGCTGTTTTTT
>.|TRBV29-1|.|TRBJ1-1
CSVGKQGSEAFF
TGCAGCGTTGGAAAACAGGGTTCTGAAGCTTTCTTT
>.|TRBV15|.|TRBJ2-7
CATSRDPSLGEQYF
TGTGCCACCAGCAGAGATCCTAGCTTGGGTGAGCAGTACTTC
>few|TRBV10-3|.|TRBJ1-3
CAISDGILASIYF
TGTGCCATCAGTGACGGGATCCTTGCCAGCATATATTTT
>.|TRBV5-1|TRBD1|TRBJ2-1
CASSLPGQGSYNEQFF
TGCGCCAGCAGCTTGCCGGGACAGGGGTCCTACAATGAGCAGTTCTTC
>.|TRBV30|TRBD1|TRBJ1-1
CAYMTGRGTEAFF
TGTGCCTATATGACAGGGCGAGGCACTGAAGCTTTCTTT
>.|TRBV13|TRBD1|TRBJ2-1
CASRKTGDAYYNEQFF
TGTGCCAGCAGGAAAACAGGGGATGCCTACTACAATGAGCAGTTCTTC
>.|TRBV7-2|TRBD2|TRBJ2-5
CASSVTSGGGETQYF
TGTGCCAGCAGCGTAACTAGCGGGGGGGGAGAGACCCAGTACTTC
>once|TRBV19|TRBD1|TRBJ2-1
CASRDRGIYNEQFF
TGTGCCAGCCGGGACAGGGGTATCTACAATGAGCAGTTCTTC
>.|TRBV19|TRBD1|TRBJ2-7
CASSSLGTGANEQYF
TGTGCCAGTAGTAGTCTGGGGACAGGGGCTAACGAGCAGTACTTC
>.|TRBV30|.|TRBJ2-1
CAWSAGRNEQFF
TGTGCCTGGAGCGCAGGGCGCAATGAGCAGTTCTTC
>.|TRBV5-6|.|TRBJ1-2
CASSPWASSLYGYTF
TGTGCCAGCAGCCCATGGGCCAGTTCTCTCTATGGCTACACCTTC
>.|TRBV4-3|.|TRBJ1-2
CASSQDMGGRGGYGYTF
TGCGCCAGCAGCCAAGATATGGGGGGGCGAGGCGGCTATGGCTACACCTTC
>.|TRBV27|TRBD2|TRBJ2-7
CASRMTSGSYEQYF
TGTGCCAGCAGAATGACTAGCGGGAGCTACGAGCAGTACTTC
>.|TRBV29-1|.|TRBJ2-5
CSVVVGGGSWETQYF
TGCAGCGTCGTTGTGGGGGGCGGGAGTTGGGAGACCCAGTACTTC
>.|TRBV27|.|TRBJ2-7
CASSLSIRREQYF
TGTGCCAGCAGTTTATCGATAAGGAGGGAGCAGTACTTC
>once|TRBV27|TRBD1|TRBJ1-1
CASHRQGRNTEAFF
TGTGCCAGCCATAGACAGGGGCGGAACACTGAAGCTTTCTTT
>.|TRBV10-3|TRBD1|TRBJ2-1
CAISEGTGGNEQFF
TGTGCCATCAGTGAGGGGACAGGGGGCAATGAGCAGTTCTTC
>.|TRBV28|TRBD1|TRBJ1-1
CASTVARGQGQNTEAFF
TGTGCCAGCACCGTAGCCCGGGGACAGGGACAAAACACTGAAGCTTTCTTT
>.|TRBV28|.|TRBJ2-6
CASSLYRAGANVLTF
TGTGCCAGCAGTTTATACCGGGCTGGGGCCAACGTCCTGACTTTC
>.|TRBV5-1|.|TRBJ1-2
CASSLDPGTRYGYTF
TGCGCCAGCAGCTTGGACCCGGGAACTAGGTATGGCTACACCTTC
>.|TRBV6-1|.|TRBJ1-1
CASRLPGHTNTEAFF
TGTGCCAGCAGATTACCGGGACACACGAACACTGAAGCTTTCTTT
>.|TRBV21-1|.|TRBJ2-3
CASRGKDRAGPDTQYF
TGTGCCAGCAGGGGAAAAGACAGGGCAGGCCCAGATACGCAGTATTTT
>.|TRBV21-1|.|TRBJ2-3
CASSIKERSELPGLASTDTQYF
TGTGCCAGCAGCATCAAGGAGAGAAGCGAGTTACCGGGACTGGCTAGCACAGATACGCAGTATTTT
>.|TRBV15|.|TRBJ2-3
CAASGATDTQYF
TGTGCCGCGAGCGGAGCAACAGATACGCAGTATTTT
>.|TRBV9|TRBD2|TRBJ2-5
CASSPPPGGDKETQYF
TGTGCCAGCAGCCCGCCCCCGGGAGGGGACAAAGAGACCCAGTACTTC
>.|TRBV6-1|.|TRBJ1-4
CASSDFALGQLFF
TGTGCCAGCAGTGATTTTGCTTTGGGGCAATTGTTTTTT
>.|TRBV5-3|TRBD2|TRBJ2-1
CARSLLFPSGGPVYYNEQFF
TGTGCCAGAAGCTTGTTGTTTCCTAGCGGGGGGCCGGTCTACTACAATGAGCAGTTCTTC
>.|TRBV7-9|.|TRBJ2-7
CASSLAQGKSYEQYF
TGTGCCAGCAGCTTAGCGCAGGGGAAGTCCTACGAGCAGTACTTC
>.|TRBV5-1|TRBD2|TRBJ2-3
CASSFREVGTDTQYF
TGCGCCAGCAGCTTTCGGGAGGTGGGGACAGATACGCAGTATTTT
>.|TRBV6-5|TRBD2|TRBJ2-2
CASSPLAAAGELFF
TGTGCCAGCAGTCCCCTAGCGGCTGCCGGGGAGCTGTTTTTT
>.|TRBV5-1|TRBD2|TRBJ2-2
CASNPLAGGTGELFF
TGCGCCAGCAACCCCCTAGCGGGAGGAACCGGGGAGCTGTTTTTT
>.|TRBV10-1|.|TRBJ2-5
CASSAGGWSETQYF
TGCGCCAGCAGTGCGGGGGGCTGGTCCGAGACCCAGTACTTC
>.|TRBV30|.|TRBJ1-1
CACTPLLNTEAFF
TGTGCCTGCACACCCCTCTTGAACACTGAAGCTTTCTTT